Listed below are T cell receptor beta chains from one sample, sequenced in a study of cytomegalovirus exposure and HLA in healthy donors. TCRdb's copy holds only in-frame clones and misses some; the assay was immunoSEQ multiplex PCR. The table includes about 85,000 clones, about 70% detected once. The material sequenced was PBMCs. These receptors all stem from a man younger than 40 in good health and CMV-seronegative. Each CDR3 is given with its conserved first and last residue. Each record gives: clone size, V gene, J gene, D gene, CDR3 protein, CDR3 DNA. D genes are given only for firm matches. Some rows have no size entry. The others give once, few or many, or a class for an expanded clone.

clone size: few
V gene: TRBV7-3
J gene: TRBJ1-1
D gene: .
CDR3 protein: CASSQTVLTRVFF
CDR3 DNA: TGTGCCAGCAGCCAAACGGTCCTTACTCGGGTTTTCTTT

clone size: few
V gene: TRBV7-9
J gene: TRBJ1-6
D gene: .
CDR3 protein: CASSSTGPGDSPLHF
CDR3 DNA: TGTGCCAGCAGCTCTACAGGGCCCGGGGATTCACCCCTCCACTTT

clone size: .
V gene: TRBV7-8
J gene: TRBJ2-3
D gene: .
CDR3 protein: CASSRPPGQPYDTQYF
CDR3 DNA: TGTGCCAGCAGCCGCCCCCCCGGACAGCCCTATGATACGCAGTATTTT

clone size: .
V gene: TRBV21-1
J gene: TRBJ1-4
D gene: .
CDR3 protein: CASSVLAGTGDEKLFF
CDR3 DNA: TGTGCCAGCAGCGTTTTAGCCGGGACAGGGGATGAAAAACTGTTTTTT

clone size: .
V gene: TRBV28
J gene: TRBJ2-4
D gene: .
CDR3 protein: CASSLSQLGGNIQYF
CDR3 DNA: TGTGCCAGCAGTCTCTCCCAGTTAGGGGGAAACATTCAGTACTTC

clone size: .
V gene: TRBV2
J gene: TRBJ2-3
D gene: .
CDR3 protein: CASSEVSGRTDTQYF
CDR3 DNA: TGTGCCAGCAGTGAAGTTAGCGGTCGCACAGATACGCAGTATTTT

clone size: few
V gene: TRBV29-1
J gene: TRBJ1-2
D gene: TRBD1
CDR3 protein: CSVSGTGSWVYTF
CDR3 DNA: TGCAGCGTTTCCGGGACAGGGTCGTGGGTCTACACCTTC

clone size: .
V gene: TRBV5-6
J gene: TRBJ1-2
D gene: TRBD1
CDR3 protein: CASSFRTGAFYYGYTF
CDR3 DNA: TGTGCCAGCAGCTTTCGGACAGGGGCCTTTTACTATGGCTACACCTTC

clone size: .
V gene: TRBV19
J gene: TRBJ2-7
D gene: TRBD2
CDR3 protein: CASSTRGGPYEQYF
CDR3 DNA: TGTGCCAGTAGTACCCGCGGGGGACCCTACGAGCAGTACTTC

clone size: few
V gene: TRBV4-1
J gene: TRBJ1-4
D gene: TRBD1
CDR3 protein: CASSQEGTATNEKLFF
CDR3 DNA: TGCGCCAGCAGCCAAGAAGGGACAGCAACTAATGAAAAACTGTTTTTT

clone size: .
V gene: TRBV30
J gene: TRBJ2-7
D gene: .
CDR3 protein: CAWSGSGTRKYF
CDR3 DNA: TGTGCCTGGAGTGGCTCCGGGACACGGAAGTACTTC

clone size: few
V gene: TRBV5-6
J gene: TRBJ2-3
D gene: TRBD2
CDR3 protein: CASSLAGTITDTQYF
CDR3 DNA: TGTGCCAGCAGCTTAGCGGGGACGATCACAGATACGCAGTATTTT

clone size: .
V gene: TRBV5-4
J gene: TRBJ2-7
D gene: TRBD1
CDR3 protein: CASSPAGTGLYEQYF
CDR3 DNA: TGTGCCAGCAGCCCCGCCGGGACAGGGCTCTACGAGCAGTACTTC

clone size: .
V gene: TRBV7-9
J gene: TRBJ1-3
D gene: .
CDR3 protein: CASSYTGVSGNTIYF
CDR3 DNA: TGTGCCAGCAGCTACACAGGTGTTAGTGGAAACACCATATATTTT

clone size: .
V gene: TRBV7-2
J gene: TRBJ1-1
D gene: .
CDR3 protein: CASSLYNTEAFF
CDR3 DNA: TGTGCCAGCAGCTTATATAACACTGAAGCTTTCTTT

clone size: few
V gene: TRBV28
J gene: TRBJ1-1
D gene: TRBD1
CDR3 protein: CAGQGTATEAFF
CDR3 DNA: TGTGCCGGGCAAGGGACAGCAACTGAAGCTTTCTTT

clone size: few
V gene: TRBV7-3
J gene: TRBJ2-6
D gene: .
CDR3 protein: CASSLQGTPGANVLTF
CDR3 DNA: TGTGCCAGCAGCCTACAGGGAACCCCCGGGGCCAACGTCCTGACTTTC

clone size: .
V gene: TRBV7-9
J gene: TRBJ2-2
D gene: .
CDR3 protein: CASSYGSSTNTGELFF
CDR3 DNA: TGTGCCAGCAGCTACGGGTCTAGCACGAACACCGGGGAGCTGTTTTTT

clone size: .
V gene: TRBV6-5
J gene: TRBJ1-2
D gene: .
CDR3 protein: CASSYSRSTGTYGYTF
CDR3 DNA: TGTGCCAGCAGTTACTCCCGAAGCACAGGGACCTATGGCTACACCTTC

clone size: .
V gene: TRBV19
J gene: TRBJ2-1
D gene: .
CDR3 protein: CASSTRAGGGRFF
CDR3 DNA: TGTGCCAGTAGTACCCGGGCGGGTGGGGGCAGGTTCTTC

clone size: .
V gene: TRBV18
J gene: TRBJ1-1
D gene: .
CDR3 protein: CASSPSEAKQAFF
CDR3 DNA: TGTGCCAGCTCACCGTCAGAGGCGAAACAAGCTTTCTTT

clone size: many
V gene: TRBV4-1
J gene: TRBJ2-1
D gene: TRBD2
CDR3 protein: CASSPKLAGLGDEQFF
CDR3 DNA: TGCGCCAGCAGCCCCAAACTAGCGGGGTTAGGGGATGAGCAGTTCTTC

clone size: .
V gene: TRBV5-1
J gene: TRBJ1-6
D gene: .
CDR3 protein: CASRGVGRVENSPLHF
CDR3 DNA: TGCGCCAGCAGAGGGGTAGGCAGGGTGGAAAATTCACCCCTCCACTTT

clone size: .
V gene: TRBV28
J gene: TRBJ1-4
D gene: TRBD1
CDR3 protein: CASSFFDRVFNELFF
CDR3 DNA: TGTGCCAGCAGTTTCTTCGACAGGGTATTTAATGAACTGTTTTTT

clone size: few
V gene: TRBV5-4
J gene: TRBJ1-4
D gene: TRBD1
CDR3 protein: CASSLKRSRQGSGTNEKLFF
CDR3 DNA: TGTGCCAGCAGCTTGAAGAGGTCCCGACAGGGGAGTGGAACTAATGAAAAACTGTTTTTT

clone size: .
V gene: TRBV5-8
J gene: TRBJ2-7
D gene: .
CDR3 protein: CASSFDRTYEQYF
CDR3 DNA: TGTGCCAGCAGCTTCGACAGAACCTACGAGCAGTACTTC

clone size: .
V gene: TRBV5-6
J gene: TRBJ1-6
D gene: .
CDR3 protein: CASSLVGRENSPLHF
CDR3 DNA: TGTGCCAGCAGCTTGGTAGGACGGGAGAATTCACCCCTCCACTTT

clone size: .
V gene: TRBV27
J gene: TRBJ2-7
D gene: TRBD2
CDR3 protein: CASSLLAGDSTYEQYF
CDR3 DNA: TGTGCCAGCAGTTTACTAGCGGGAGATTCTACCTACGAGCAGTACTTC

clone size: .
V gene: TRBV4-1
J gene: TRBJ2-7
D gene: TRBD1
CDR3 protein: CASSLRDRDYEQYF
CDR3 DNA: TGCGCCAGCAGCCTACGGGACAGAGATTACGAGCAGTACTTC

clone size: .
V gene: TRBV6-6
J gene: TRBJ2-3
D gene: TRBD2
CDR3 protein: CASSYLAGGSTDTQYF
CDR3 DNA: TGTGCCAGCAGTTACTTAGCGGGAGGGAGCACAGATACGCAGTATTTT

clone size: .
V gene: TRBV30
J gene: TRBJ2-7
D gene: TRBD1
CDR3 protein: CAWSVGTGGFEQYF
CDR3 DNA: TGTGCCTGGAGTGTAGGGACAGGGGGCTTCGAGCAGTACTTC

clone size: .
V gene: TRBV4-1
J gene: TRBJ1-1
D gene: .
CDR3 protein: CASSPPSGVWGTEAFF
CDR3 DNA: TGCGCCAGCAGCCCCCCCTCAGGGGTTTGGGGCACTGAAGCTTTCTTT

clone size: .
V gene: TRBV27
J gene: TRBJ1-2
D gene: .
CDR3 protein: CASSYGTDYGYTF
CDR3 DNA: TGTGCCAGCAGCTACGGGACTGACTATGGCTACACCTTC

clone size: once
V gene: TRBV30
J gene: TRBJ1-3
D gene: .
CDR3 protein: CAWSVGNTIYF
CDR3 DNA: TGTGCCTGGAGCGTCGGAAACACCATATATTTT

clone size: .
V gene: TRBV7-2
J gene: TRBJ1-5
D gene: .
CDR3 protein: CASSLGARGSPGQAQHF
CDR3 DNA: TGTGCCAGCAGCTTAGGTGCCAGGGGAAGTCCCGGGCAGGCCCAGCATTTT

clone size: .
V gene: TRBV28
J gene: TRBJ1-1
D gene: TRBD1
CDR3 protein: CASNPGQGATEAFF
CDR3 DNA: TGTGCCAGCAACCCTGGACAGGGGGCGACTGAAGCTTTCTTT

clone size: .
V gene: TRBV6-6
J gene: TRBJ2-2
D gene: .
CDR3 protein: CASTQGGPPGELFF
CDR3 DNA: TGTGCCAGCACCCAGGGTGGGCCCCCCGGGGAGCTGTTTTTT

clone size: once
V gene: TRBV10-2
J gene: TRBJ2-7
D gene: TRBD2
CDR3 protein: CASTSGGSYEQYF
CDR3 DNA: TGCGCCAGCACTAGCGGGGGCTCCTACGAGCAGTACTTC

clone size: .
V gene: TRBV2
J gene: TRBJ2-7
D gene: .
CDR3 protein: CAARTGIAYEQYF
CDR3 DNA: TGTGCCGCAAGGACTGGGATAGCCTACGAGCAGTACTTC

clone size: .
V gene: TRBV27
J gene: TRBJ1-1
D gene: .
CDR3 protein: CASKSSAEAFF
CDR3 DNA: TGTGCCAGTAAAAGCAGCGCTGAAGCTTTCTTT

clone size: .
V gene: TRBV27
J gene: TRBJ2-7
D gene: .
CDR3 protein: CASRGIGVSYEQYF
CDR3 DNA: TGTGCCAGCCGAGGGATAGGAGTTTCCTACGAGCAGTACTTC

clone size: .
V gene: TRBV19
J gene: TRBJ2-2
D gene: .
CDR3 protein: CASSHGPGYTGELFF
CDR3 DNA: TGTGCCAGTAGTCACGGGCCAGGGTATACCGGGGAGCTGTTTTTT

clone size: .
V gene: TRBV7-2
J gene: TRBJ1-2
D gene: .
CDR3 protein: CASSVHANYGYTF
CDR3 DNA: TGTGCCAGCAGCGTACACGCTAACTATGGCTACACCTTC

clone size: .
V gene: TRBV6-5
J gene: TRBJ1-1
D gene: .
CDR3 protein: CASPRTVRGTFF
CDR3 DNA: TGTGCCAGTCCCCGGACGGTAAGGGGGACTTTCTTT

clone size: once
V gene: TRBV7-8
J gene: TRBJ2-5
D gene: .
CDR3 protein: CASSLPRQETQYF
CDR3 DNA: TGTGCCAGCAGCTTACCCAGACAAGAGACCCAGTACTTC

clone size: .
V gene: TRBV28
J gene: TRBJ2-7
D gene: TRBD2
CDR3 protein: CASSLSTSGSYEQYF
CDR3 DNA: TGTGCCAGCAGTTTATCGACTAGCGGGAGCTACGAGCAGTACTTC

clone size: .
V gene: TRBV5-1
J gene: TRBJ2-5
D gene: .
CDR3 protein: CASSLGAQETQYF
CDR3 DNA: TGCGCCAGCAGCTTGGGGGCCCAAGAGACCCAGTACTTC

clone size: .
V gene: TRBV7-9
J gene: TRBJ1-3
D gene: TRBD1
CDR3 protein: CASSHRTGDPGNTIYF
CDR3 DNA: TGTGCCAGCAGTCATAGAACAGGGGACCCTGGAAACACCATATATTTT

clone size: few
V gene: TRBV19
J gene: TRBJ1-1
D gene: .
CDR3 protein: CASSIWRSMNTEAFF
CDR3 DNA: TGTGCCAGTAGTATATGGAGGAGCATGAACACTGAAGCTTTCTTT

clone size: .
V gene: TRBV11-2
J gene: TRBJ1-1
D gene: .
CDR3 protein: CASSRQLMNTEAFF
CDR3 DNA: TGTGCCAGCAGCCGACAGCTAATGAACACTGAAGCTTTCTTT

clone size: few
V gene: TRBV7-9
J gene: TRBJ2-5
D gene: TRBD1
CDR3 protein: CASSLAYTGGAGTQYF
CDR3 DNA: TGTGCCAGCAGCTTAGCATATACAGGGGGCGCCGGGACCCAGTACTTC

clone size: .
V gene: TRBV7-9
J gene: TRBJ2-3
D gene: .
CDR3 protein: CASSLGMSTDTQYF
CDR3 DNA: TGTGCCAGCAGCCTAGGTATGAGCACAGATACGCAGTATTTT

clone size: .
V gene: TRBV20-1
J gene: TRBJ2-7
D gene: TRBD1
CDR3 protein: CSAREDREQYF
CDR3 DNA: TGCAGTGCTAGAGAGGACAGGGAGCAGTACTTC

clone size: .
V gene: TRBV7-8
J gene: TRBJ1-5
D gene: .
CDR3 protein: CASSLGQSNQPQHF
CDR3 DNA: TGTGCCAGCAGCTTAGGACAAAGCAATCAGCCCCAGCATTTT